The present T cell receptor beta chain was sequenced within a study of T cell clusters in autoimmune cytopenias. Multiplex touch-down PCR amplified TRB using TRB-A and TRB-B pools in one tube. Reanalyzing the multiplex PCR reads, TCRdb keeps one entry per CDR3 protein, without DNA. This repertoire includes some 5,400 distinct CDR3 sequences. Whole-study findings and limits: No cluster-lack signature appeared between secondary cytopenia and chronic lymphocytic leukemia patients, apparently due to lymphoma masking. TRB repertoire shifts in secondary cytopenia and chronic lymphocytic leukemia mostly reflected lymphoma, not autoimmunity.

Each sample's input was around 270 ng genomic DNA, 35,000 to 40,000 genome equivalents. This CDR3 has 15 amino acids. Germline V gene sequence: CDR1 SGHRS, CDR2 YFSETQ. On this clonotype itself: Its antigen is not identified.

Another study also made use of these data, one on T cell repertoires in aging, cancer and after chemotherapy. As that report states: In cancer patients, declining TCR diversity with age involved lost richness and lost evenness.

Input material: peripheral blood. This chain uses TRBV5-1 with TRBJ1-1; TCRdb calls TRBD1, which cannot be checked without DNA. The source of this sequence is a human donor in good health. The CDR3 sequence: CASSLEATGKTEAFF.